This TCR beta chain is drawn from a study of response to subunit inactivated influenza vaccine. In its sample, this clonotype was seen a few times. What it binds is not known. Findings of the study overall: The authors suggested that every seasonal influenza vaccination recruits few new T cells.

This CDR3 is 13 amino acids long. Germline loops: CDR1 ENHRY, CDR2 SYGVKD. The germline V and J ends were trimmed by 3 bases and 2 bases, with 7 bases remaining between them. Via MiXCR, TCRdb re-called the RT-PCR reads, giving one row per CDR3 protein. The sample lists about 480,000 distinct CDR3 sequences, over 25% occurring once. This clonotype was sampled from a man over 45 who received an inactivated influenza vaccine. The genes are TRBV10-3 and TRBJ2-5, with D possibly being TRBD2 (6 bases). Sample: CD4+ T cells sorted from PBMCs, taken 5 days after vaccination. The CDR3: CAISDGGQETQYF. CDR3 sequence (DNA): TGTGCCATCAGTGATGGGGGGCAAGAGACCCAGTACTTC.